The 3 T cell receptor beta chains below were found in one sample sequenced in a study of cytomegalovirus exposure and HLA in healthy donors. Primers for the PCR totalled 60 Vbeta and 13 Jbeta. Some clones are missing from TCRdb's copy, which holds only in-frame ones; the method was immunoSEQ multiplex PCR. The ten top clones account for around 1.6%, within a sample of 100,000 to 150,000 clones. Sequencing input: PBMCs. These receptors originate from a woman aged 40 to 49 in good health and CMV-seropositive.

This chain connects TRBV25-1 to TRBJ2-3; D not resolved. Trimming shortened V by 2 bases and J by 1 base, and 7 bases separated the two germline ends. The CDR3 has 14 residues. The germline gives CDR1 MGHDK, CDR2 SYGVNS. The chain's CDR3 is CASSELQGTDTQYF. The CDR3 coding sequence is TGTGCCAGCAGTGAACTTCAGGGCACAGATACGCAGTATTTT. Supplemented by reference TRBV25-1 and TRBJ2-3, the full variable domain reads EADIYQTPRYLVIGTGKKITLECSQTMGHDKMYWYQQDPGMELHLIHYSYGVNSTEKGDLSSESTVSRIRTEHFPLTLESARPSHTSQYLCASSELQGTDTQYFGPGTRLTVL.

The chain employs TRBV29-1 and TRBJ1-1; 8 nucleotides align to TRBD1. The CDR3 extends over 13 amino acids. Germline V gene lookup returns CDR1 SQVTM and CDR2 ANQGSEA. J gave up 11 bases and V 0 bases, and 8 bases lay outside the gene matches. The CDR3 protein is CSVEEAGTGFAFF. The CDR3 DNA reads as TGCAGCGTTGAAGAGGCTGGGACAGGTTTTGCTTTCTTT.

V gene TRBV7-3 combines with J gene TRBJ2-2; perhaps TRBD1 as D (6 bases). This CDR3 region has 17 residues. Trimming cost V 4 bases and J 7 bases, with 22 bases left between them. Looked up from germline, CDR1 is SGHTA and CDR2 is FQGTGA. The CDR3 sequence is CASSSHTPSGDIGELFF. DNA of the CDR3: TGTGCCAGCAGCTCACACACCCCCAGTGGGGACATCGGGGAGCTGTTTTTT.